This record concerns one T cell receptor beta chain sequence. The antigen remains undetermined. The data are from a study of cytomegalovirus exposure and HLA in healthy donors. Whole-study findings and limits: Accurate HLA-A and HLA-B prediction from TCR beta sequences was reported for most subjects.

The PCR employed 60 Vbeta primers together with 13 Jbeta primers. Measured with immunoSEQ multiplex PCR; TCRdb has only the in-frame clones, and not every one. This sample has some 190,000 clones; around 90% occur once, and the top ten carry approximately 1.1%. The CDR3 covers 11 residues. V lost 4 bases, J lost 8 bases, and 6 bases lay in between. Germline-derived CDR1 and CDR2 are ENHRY and SYGVKD. The source is a boy aged 2-15 years in good health and CMV-seronegative. The sequenced sample consisted of PBMCs. This chain uses TRBV10-3 with TRBJ2-1; D remains unclear. The DNA of the CDR3 is TGTGCCATCAGTGTTACAGATGAGCAGTTCTTC. Amino acids: CAISVTDEQFF.